This record concerns one T cell receptor (beta chain) sequence. Its antigen remains unidentified. The PCR had 60 Vbeta and 13 Jbeta primers. TCRdb's table, derived via immunoSEQ multiplex PCR, lists solely in-frame clones and lacks some. This table holds around 140,000 clones, around 80% found once. These data come from a study of cytomegalovirus exposure and HLA in healthy donors. Study-wide results and limits: Reported findings show TCR beta sequences accurately forecast HLA-A and HLA-B alleles in most subjects. One later analysis reportedly identified an Asian-associated ancestry cluster that showed fewer N-insertions than the approximately 700-donor mean.

Sequencing was performed on PBMCs. The clonotype originates from a middle-aged man in good health and CMV-seronegative.

For the CDR3, the DNA is TGTGCCAGCAGTTACTCGACAGGGAACTATGGCTACACCTTC. Protein product: CASSYSTGNYGYTF. The V call is TRBV6-5, the J call TRBJ1-2, with 7 bases lining up with TRBD1. Germline CDR1 and CDR2: MNHEY and SVGAGI. The junction had 0 bases not matched to a gene; V was cut back by 0 bases and J by 2 bases. This CDR3 has 14 residues.